This T cell receptor beta chain comes out of a study of PD-L1 blockade in urothelial cancer. Sequencing used immunoSEQ multiplex PCR; TCRdb keeps in-frame clones, though not all of them. The sample lists 50,000 or so clones, around three quarters seen once, with 3% to 4% in the top ten. Pretreatment and on-treatment blood mononuclear cell samples were taken, totaling between 1 and 8 time points per patient. V was shortened by 2 bases and J by 6 bases, with 7 bases between the two germline ends. This CDR3 has 12 residues. Germline CDR1 reads SGHAT; CDR2 reads FQNNGV. The chain couples TRBV11-2 to TRBJ1-1; D gene unclear. This TCR came from a man between 65 and 85 years old with urothelial cancer. Source: PBMCs, taken around atezolizumab (anti-PD-L1) treatment. The CDR3 here is CASSLMASEAFF. CDR3 DNA: TGTGCCAGCAGCTTAATGGCTTCTGAAGCTTTCTTT. Looking up the rest from reference TRBV11-2 and TRBJ1-1 gives the full variable domain: EAGVAQSPRYKIIEKRQSVAFWCNPISGHATLYWYQQILGQGPKLLIQFQNNGVVDDSQLPKDRFSAERLKGVDSTLKIQPAKLEDSAVYLCASSLMASEAFFGQGTRLTVV.